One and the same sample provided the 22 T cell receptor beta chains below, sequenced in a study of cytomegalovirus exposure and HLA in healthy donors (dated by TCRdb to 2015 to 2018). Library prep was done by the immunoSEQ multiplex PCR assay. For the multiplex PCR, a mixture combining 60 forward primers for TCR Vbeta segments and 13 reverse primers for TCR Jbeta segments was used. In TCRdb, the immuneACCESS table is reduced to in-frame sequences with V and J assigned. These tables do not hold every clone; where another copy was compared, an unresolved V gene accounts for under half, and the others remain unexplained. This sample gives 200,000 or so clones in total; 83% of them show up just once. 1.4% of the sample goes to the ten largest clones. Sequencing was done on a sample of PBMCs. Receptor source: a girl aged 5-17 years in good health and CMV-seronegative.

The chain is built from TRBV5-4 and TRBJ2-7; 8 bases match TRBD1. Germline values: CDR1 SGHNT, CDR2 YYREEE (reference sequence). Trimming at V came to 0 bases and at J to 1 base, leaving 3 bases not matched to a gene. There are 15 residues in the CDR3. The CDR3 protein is CASSLGRTGSYEQYF. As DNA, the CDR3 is TGTGCCAGCAGCTTGGGTAGGACAGGGTCCTACGAGCAGTACTTC.

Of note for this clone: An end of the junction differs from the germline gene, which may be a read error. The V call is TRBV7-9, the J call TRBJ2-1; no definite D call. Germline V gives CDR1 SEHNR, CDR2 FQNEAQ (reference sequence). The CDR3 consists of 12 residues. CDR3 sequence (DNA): TGTTCCAGCTCTTTAGAATGGAATGAGCAGTTCTTC. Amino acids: CSSSLEWNEQFF.

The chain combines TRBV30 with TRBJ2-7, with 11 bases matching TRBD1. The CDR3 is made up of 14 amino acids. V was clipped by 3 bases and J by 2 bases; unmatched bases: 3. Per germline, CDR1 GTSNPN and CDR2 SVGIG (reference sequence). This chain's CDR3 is CAWSPGQGAYEQYF. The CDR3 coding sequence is TGTGCCTGGAGCCCGGGACAGGGGGCCTACGAGCAGTACTTC.

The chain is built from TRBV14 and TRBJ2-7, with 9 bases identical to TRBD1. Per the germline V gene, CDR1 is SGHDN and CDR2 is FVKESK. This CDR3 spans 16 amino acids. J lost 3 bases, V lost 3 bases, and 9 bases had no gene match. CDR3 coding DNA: TGTGCCAGCAGCCAGGACAGGGGAGGTGGCTACTACGAGCAGTACTTC. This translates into CASSQDRGGGYYEQYF.

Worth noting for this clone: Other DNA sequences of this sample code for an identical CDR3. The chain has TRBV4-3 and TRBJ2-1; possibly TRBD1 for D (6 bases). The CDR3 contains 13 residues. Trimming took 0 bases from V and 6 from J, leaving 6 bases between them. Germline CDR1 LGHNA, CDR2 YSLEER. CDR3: CASSQEGGNEQFF. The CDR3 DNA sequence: TGCGCCAGCAGCCAAGAAGGGGGCAATGAGCAGTTCTTC.

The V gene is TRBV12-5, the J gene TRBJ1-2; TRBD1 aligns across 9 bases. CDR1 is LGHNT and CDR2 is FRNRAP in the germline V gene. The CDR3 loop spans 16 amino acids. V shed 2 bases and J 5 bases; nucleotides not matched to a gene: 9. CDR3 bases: TGTGCTAGTGGTTTGCACAATGAACAGGGGGCGTATGGCTACACCTTC. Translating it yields CASGLHNEQGAYGYTF.

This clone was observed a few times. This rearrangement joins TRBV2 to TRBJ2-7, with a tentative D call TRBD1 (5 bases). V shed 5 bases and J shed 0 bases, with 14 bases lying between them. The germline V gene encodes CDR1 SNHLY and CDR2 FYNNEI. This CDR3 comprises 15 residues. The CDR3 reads CASSPRQQLSYEQYF. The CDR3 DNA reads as TGTGCCAGCAGTCCCCGACAGCAACTCTCCTACGAGCAGTACTTC.

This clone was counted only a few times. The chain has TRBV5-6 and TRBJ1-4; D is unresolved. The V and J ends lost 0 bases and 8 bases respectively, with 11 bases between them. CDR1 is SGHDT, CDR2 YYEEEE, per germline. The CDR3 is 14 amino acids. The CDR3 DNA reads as TGTGCCAGCAGCTTGGGCCGGGCGGGGGAAAAACTGTTTTTT. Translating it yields CASSLGRAGEKLFF.

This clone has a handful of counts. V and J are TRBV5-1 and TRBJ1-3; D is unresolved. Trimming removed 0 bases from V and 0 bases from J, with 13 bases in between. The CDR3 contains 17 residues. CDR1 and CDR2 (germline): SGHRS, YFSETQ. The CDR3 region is CASSLAELTYSGNTIYF. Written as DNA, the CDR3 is TGCGCCAGCAGCTTGGCCGAATTAACTTACTCTGGAAACACCATATATTTT.

In nucleotides, the CDR3 is TGTGCCAGCAGTCCTTTCGCGGGACAGGGGAAGTTCGAGCAGTACTTC. The encoded protein is CASSPFAGQGKFEQYF. V is TRBV2 and J is TRBJ2-7, with 10 bases aligning to TRBD1. Germline-derived CDR1 and CDR2 are SNHLY and FYNNEI. The CDR3 spans 16 residues. J gave up 6 bases and V 5 bases, and 13 bases lay outside the gene matches.

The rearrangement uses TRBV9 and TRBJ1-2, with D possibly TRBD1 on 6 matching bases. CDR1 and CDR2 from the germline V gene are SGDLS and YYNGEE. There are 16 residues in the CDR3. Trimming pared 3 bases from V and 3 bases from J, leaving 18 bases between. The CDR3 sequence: CASSGGTHHPDYGYTF. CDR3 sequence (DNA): TGTGCCAGCAGCGGGGGGACACATCATCCTGACTATGGCTACACCTTC. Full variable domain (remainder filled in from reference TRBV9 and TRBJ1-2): DSGVTQTPKHLITATGQRVTLRCSPRSGDLSVYWYQQSLDQGLQFLIQYYNGEERAKGNILERFSAQQFPDLHSELNLSSLELGDSALYFCASSGGTHHPDYGYTFGSGTRLTVV.

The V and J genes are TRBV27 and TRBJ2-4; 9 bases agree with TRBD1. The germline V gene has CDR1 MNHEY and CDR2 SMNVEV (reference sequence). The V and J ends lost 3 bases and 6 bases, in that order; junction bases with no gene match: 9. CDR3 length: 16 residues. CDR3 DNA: TGTGCCAGCAGTTTTCCGGTGGGGACAGGGCTAAACATTCAGTACTTC. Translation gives CASSFPVGTGLNIQYF.

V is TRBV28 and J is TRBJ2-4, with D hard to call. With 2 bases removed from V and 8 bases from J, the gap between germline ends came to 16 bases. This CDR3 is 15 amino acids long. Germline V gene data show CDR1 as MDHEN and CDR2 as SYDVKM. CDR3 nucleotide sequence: TGTGCCAGCAGTTTACAATCTGGGTTCGCGGACATTCAGTACTTC. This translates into CASSLQSGFADIQYF.

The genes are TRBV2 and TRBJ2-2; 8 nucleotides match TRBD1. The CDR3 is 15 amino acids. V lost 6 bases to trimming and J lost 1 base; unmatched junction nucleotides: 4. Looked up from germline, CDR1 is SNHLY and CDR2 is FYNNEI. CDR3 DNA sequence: TGTGCCAGCAGGGAGGGGACAGGGAACACCGGGGAGCTGTTTTTT. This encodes CASREGTGNTGELFF.

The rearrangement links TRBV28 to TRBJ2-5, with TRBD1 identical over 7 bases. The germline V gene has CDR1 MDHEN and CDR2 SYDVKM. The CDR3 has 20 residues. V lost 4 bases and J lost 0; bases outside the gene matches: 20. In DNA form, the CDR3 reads TGTGCCAGCAGTTACCCCCGGGACAGCCCTCTCTGGGGGTACCAAGAGACCCAGTACTTC. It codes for CASSYPRDSPLWGYQETQYF.

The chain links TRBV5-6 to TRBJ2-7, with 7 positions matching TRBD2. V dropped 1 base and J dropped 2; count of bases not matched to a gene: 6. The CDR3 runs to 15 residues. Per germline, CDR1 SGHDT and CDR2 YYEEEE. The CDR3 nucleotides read TGTGCCAGCAGCTTGATAACTAGCGCAGCCTACGAGCAGTACTTC. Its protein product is CASSLITSAAYEQYF.

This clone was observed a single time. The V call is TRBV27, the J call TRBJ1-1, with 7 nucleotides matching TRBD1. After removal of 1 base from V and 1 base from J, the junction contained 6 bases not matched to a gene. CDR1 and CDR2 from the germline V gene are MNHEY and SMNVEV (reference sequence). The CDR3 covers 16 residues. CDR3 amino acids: CASSLFQGETNTEAFF. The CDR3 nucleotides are TGTGCCAGCAGTTTATTTCAGGGGGAAACGAACACTGAAGCTTTCTTT.

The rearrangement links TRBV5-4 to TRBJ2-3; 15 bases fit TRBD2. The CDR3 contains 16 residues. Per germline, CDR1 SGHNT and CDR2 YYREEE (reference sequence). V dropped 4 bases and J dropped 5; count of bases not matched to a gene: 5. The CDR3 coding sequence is TGTGCCAGCAGCCAACGGACTAGCGGGGGGGTAGATACGCAGTATTTT. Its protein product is CASSQRTSGGVDTQYF.

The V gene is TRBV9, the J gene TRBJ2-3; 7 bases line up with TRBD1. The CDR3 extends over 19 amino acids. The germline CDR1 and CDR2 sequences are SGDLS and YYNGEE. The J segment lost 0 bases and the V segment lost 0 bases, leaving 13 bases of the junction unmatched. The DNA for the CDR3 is TGTGCCAGCAGCGTAGAAAAGGGACAGTCCCCGATAAGCACAGATACGCAGTATTTT. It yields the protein CASSVEKGQSPISTDTQYF.

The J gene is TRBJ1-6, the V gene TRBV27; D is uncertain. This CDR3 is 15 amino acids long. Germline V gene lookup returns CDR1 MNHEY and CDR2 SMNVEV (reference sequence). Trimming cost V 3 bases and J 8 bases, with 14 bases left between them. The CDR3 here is CASSLAGSGYSPLHF. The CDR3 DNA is TGTGCCAGCAGTTTGGCGGGAAGCGGTTATTCACCCCTCCACTTT.

The CDR3 loop is CASSPGQGLNTEAFF. The CDR3 region has the DNA TGTGCCAGCAGCCCTGGACAGGGCCTGAACACTGAAGCTTTCTTT. The chain uses TRBV11-2 and TRBJ1-1, with TRBD1 identical over 8 bases. The length of the CDR3 is 15 residues. V lost 5 bases and J lost 0; bases outside the gene matches: 5. Germline V gene data show CDR1 as SGHAT and CDR2 as FQNNGV.

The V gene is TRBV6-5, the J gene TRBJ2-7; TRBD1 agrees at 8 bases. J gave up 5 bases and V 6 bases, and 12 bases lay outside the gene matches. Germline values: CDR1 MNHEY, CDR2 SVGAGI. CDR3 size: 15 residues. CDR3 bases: TGTGCCAGCAGCCCAATTCAGGGGGCAGTCCACGAGCAGTACTTC. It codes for CASSPIQGAVHEQYF.